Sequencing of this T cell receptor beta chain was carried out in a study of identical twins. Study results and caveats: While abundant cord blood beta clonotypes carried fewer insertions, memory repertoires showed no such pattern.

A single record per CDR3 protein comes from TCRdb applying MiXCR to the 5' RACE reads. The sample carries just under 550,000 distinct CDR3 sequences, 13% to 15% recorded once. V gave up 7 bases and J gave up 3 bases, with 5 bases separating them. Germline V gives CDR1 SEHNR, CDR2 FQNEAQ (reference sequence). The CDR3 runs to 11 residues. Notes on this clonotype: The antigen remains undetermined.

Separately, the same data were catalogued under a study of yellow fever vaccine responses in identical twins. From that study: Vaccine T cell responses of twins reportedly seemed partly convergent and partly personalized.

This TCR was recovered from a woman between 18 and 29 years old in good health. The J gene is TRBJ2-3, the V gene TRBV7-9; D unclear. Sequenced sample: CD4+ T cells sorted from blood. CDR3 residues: CASTVTDTQYF. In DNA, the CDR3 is TGTGCCAGCACGGTGACAGATACGCAGTATTTT.